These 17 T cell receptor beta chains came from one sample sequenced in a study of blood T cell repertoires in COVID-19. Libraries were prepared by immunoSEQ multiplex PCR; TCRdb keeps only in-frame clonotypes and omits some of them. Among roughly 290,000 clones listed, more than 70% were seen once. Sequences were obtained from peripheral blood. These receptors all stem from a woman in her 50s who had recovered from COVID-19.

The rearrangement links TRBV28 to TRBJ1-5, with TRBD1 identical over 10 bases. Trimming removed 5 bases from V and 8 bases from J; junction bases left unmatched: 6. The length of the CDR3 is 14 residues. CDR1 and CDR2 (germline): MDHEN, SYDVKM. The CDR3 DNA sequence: TGTGCCAGCAGTCCGGGACAGGGGATTAAGCCCCAGCATTTT. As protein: CASSPGQGIKPQHF.

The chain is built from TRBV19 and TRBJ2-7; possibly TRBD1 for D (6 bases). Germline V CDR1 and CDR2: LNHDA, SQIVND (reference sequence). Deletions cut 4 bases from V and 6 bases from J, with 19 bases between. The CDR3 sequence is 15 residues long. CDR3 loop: CASSTGTTDWGEQYF. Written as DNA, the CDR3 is TGTGCCAGTAGTACCGGGACAACGGACTGGGGCGAGCAGTACTTC.

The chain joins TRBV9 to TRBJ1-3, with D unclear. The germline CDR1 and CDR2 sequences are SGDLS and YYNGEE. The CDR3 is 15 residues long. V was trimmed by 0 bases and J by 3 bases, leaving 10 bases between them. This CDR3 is CASSVASHVGNTIYF. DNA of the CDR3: TGTGCCAGCAGCGTAGCCAGTCACGTTGGAAACACCATATATTTT.

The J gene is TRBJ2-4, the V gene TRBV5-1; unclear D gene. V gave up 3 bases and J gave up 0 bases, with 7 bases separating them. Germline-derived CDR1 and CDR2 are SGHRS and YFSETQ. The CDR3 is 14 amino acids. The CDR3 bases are TGCGCCAGCAGCTACACAATAGCCAAAAACATTCAGTACTTC. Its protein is CASSYTIAKNIQYF.

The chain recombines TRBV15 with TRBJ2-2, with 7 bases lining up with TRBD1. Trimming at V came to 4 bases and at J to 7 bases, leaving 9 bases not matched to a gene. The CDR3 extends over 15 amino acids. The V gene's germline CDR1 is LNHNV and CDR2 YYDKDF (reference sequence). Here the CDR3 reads CATSKPQGYGGELFF. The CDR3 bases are TGTGCCACCAGCAAACCACAGGGGTACGGCGGGGAGCTGTTTTTT. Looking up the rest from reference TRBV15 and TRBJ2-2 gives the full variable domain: DAMVIQNPRYQVTQFGKPVTLSCSQTLNHNVMYWYQQKSSQAPKLLFHYYDKDFNNEADTPDNFQSRRPNTSFCFLDIRSPGLGDTAMYLCATSKPQGYGGELFFGEGSRLTVL.

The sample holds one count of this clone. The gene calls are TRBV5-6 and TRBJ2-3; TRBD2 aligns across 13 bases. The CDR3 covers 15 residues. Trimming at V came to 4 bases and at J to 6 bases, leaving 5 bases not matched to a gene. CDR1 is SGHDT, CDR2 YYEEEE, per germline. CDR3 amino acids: CASSRGLAGVDTQYF. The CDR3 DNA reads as TGTGCCAGCAGCCGAGGACTAGCGGGAGTGGATACGCAGTATTTT.

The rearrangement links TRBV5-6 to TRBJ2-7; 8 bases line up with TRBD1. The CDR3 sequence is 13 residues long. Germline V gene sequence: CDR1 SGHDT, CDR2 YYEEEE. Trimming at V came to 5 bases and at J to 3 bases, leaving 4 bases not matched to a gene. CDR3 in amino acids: CASRQGVGYEQYF. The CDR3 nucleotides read TGTGCCAGCAGACAGGGGGTGGGCTACGAGCAGTACTTC.

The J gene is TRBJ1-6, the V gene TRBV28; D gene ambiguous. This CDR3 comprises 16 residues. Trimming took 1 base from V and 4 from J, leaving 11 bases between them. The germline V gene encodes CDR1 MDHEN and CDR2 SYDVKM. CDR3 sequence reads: CASSLYRGRYNSPLHF. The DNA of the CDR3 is TGTGCCAGCAGTTTATATCGGGGAAGGTATAATTCACCCCTCCACTTT. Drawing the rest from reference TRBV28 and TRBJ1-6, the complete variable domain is DVKVTQSSRYLVKRTGEKVFLECVQDMDHENMFWYRQDPGLGLRLIYFSYDVKMKEKGDIPEGYSVSREKKERFSLILESASTNQTSMYLCASSLYRGRYNSPLHFGNGTRLTVT.

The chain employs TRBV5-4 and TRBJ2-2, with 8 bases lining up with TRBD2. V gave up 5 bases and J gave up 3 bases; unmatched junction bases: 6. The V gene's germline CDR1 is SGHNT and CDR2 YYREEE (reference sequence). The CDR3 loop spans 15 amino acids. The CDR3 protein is CASSPGGRDTGELFF. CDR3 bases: TGTGCCAGCAGTCCGGGGGGGCGAGACACCGGGGAGCTGTTTTTT. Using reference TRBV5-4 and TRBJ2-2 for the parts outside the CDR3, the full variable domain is ETGVTQSPTHLIKTRGQQVTLRCSSQSGHNTVSWYQQALGQGPQFIFQYYREEENGRGNFPPRFSGLQFPNYSSELNVNALELDDSALYLCASSPGGRDTGELFFGEGSRLTVL.

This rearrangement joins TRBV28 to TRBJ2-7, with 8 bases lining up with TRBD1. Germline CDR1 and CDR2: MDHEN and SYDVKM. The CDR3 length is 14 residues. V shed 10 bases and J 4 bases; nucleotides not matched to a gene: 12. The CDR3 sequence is CATRPGQGIYEQYF. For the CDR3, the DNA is TGTGCCACCAGGCCCGGACAGGGAATATACGAGCAGTACTTC.

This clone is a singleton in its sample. The CDR3 reads CASSTIRENEQYF. The CDR3 DNA sequence: TGTGCCAGCAGCACTATCCGGGAGAACGAGCAGTACTTC. The chain joins TRBV7-9 to TRBJ2-7; D may be TRBD2 (6 bases). Germline loops: CDR1 SEHNR, CDR2 FQNEAQ (reference sequence). The CDR3 extends over 13 amino acids. The germline V and J ends were trimmed by 5 bases and 5 bases, with 13 bases remaining between them.

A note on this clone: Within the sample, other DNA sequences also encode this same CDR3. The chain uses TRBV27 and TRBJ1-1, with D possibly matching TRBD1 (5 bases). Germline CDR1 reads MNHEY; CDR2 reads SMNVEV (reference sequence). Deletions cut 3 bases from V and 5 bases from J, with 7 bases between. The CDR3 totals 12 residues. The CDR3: CASSFRGTEAFF. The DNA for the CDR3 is TGTGCCAGCAGTTTCCGGGGGACTGAAGCTTTCTTT.

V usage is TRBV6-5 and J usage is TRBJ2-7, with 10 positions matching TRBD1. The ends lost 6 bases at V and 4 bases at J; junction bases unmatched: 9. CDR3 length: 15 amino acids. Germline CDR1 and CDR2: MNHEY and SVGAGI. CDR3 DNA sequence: TGTGCCAGCAGAGATCCGGGACAGGGGATATACGAGCAGTACTTC. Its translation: CASRDPGQGIYEQYF.

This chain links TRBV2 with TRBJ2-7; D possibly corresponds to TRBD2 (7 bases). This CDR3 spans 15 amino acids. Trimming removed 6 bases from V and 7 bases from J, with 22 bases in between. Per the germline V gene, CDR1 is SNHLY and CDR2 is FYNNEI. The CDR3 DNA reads TGTGCCAGCAGCTCCGGGGGCGGGGGCGCATATGAGCAGTACTTC. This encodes CASSSGGGGAYEQYF.

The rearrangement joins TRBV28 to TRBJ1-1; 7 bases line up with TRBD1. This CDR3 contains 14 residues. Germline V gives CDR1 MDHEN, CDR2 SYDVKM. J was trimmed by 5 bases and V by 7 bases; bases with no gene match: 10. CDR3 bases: TGTGCCAGCACAAAGGCAGGGGGGTATACTGAAGCTTTCTTT. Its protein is CASTKAGGYTEAFF.

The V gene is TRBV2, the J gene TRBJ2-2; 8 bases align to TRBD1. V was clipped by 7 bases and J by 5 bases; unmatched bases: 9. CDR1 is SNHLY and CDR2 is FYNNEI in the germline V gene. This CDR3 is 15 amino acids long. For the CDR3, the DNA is TGTGCCAGCACCGAAGACAGGGGTTGGACCGGGGAGCTGTTTTTT. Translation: CASTEDRGWTGELFF.

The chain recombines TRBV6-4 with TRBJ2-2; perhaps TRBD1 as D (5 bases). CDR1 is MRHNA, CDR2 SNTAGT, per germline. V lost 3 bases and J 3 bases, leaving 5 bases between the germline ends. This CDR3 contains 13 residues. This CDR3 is CASSEGDTGELFF. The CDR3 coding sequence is TGTGCCAGCAGTGAAGGGGACACCGGGGAGCTGTTTTTT.